One sample yielded the 32 T cell receptor beta chains listed below, sequenced in a study of CD4 T cells in relation to SARS-CoV-2 and coronaviruses (dated by TCRdb to about 2021). Which antigens these TCRs recognize remains unknown. The library was obtained by the immunoSEQ multiplex PCR assay. TCRdb obtained this table from immuneACCESS and retained in-frame rearrangements with V and J assigned. These tables miss some clones; where compared with another copy, unresolved V genes account for less than half of the shortfall, and the remainder is unexplained. For this sample the table gives 9,500 to 15,000 clones, of which 65% to 70% were detected only once. The top ten clonotypes cover 6% to 9.5% of the sample. CD4+ T cells from unexposed donors were collected before the COVID-19 pandemic (2011-2018). The EasySep CD4+ T cell isolation kit was used to isolate CD4+ T cells once the cultures had run for about 10 days.

Specimen: CD4+ T cells from PBMCs, cultured in vitro. The receptor source for this set is a human donor in good health.

This clone was picked up a small number of times. The chain couples TRBV7-8 to TRBJ2-7; 7 bases map to TRBD1. CDR1 is SGHVS, CDR2 FQNEAQ, per germline. This CDR3 region has 17 residues. The V gene end was trimmed by 3 bases and the J gene end by 8 bases; junction bases not matched to a gene: 19. This CDR3 reads CASSFLPPGTVNPKQYF. In DNA form, the CDR3 reads TGTGCCAGCAGCTTCCTACCTCCCGGGACAGTTAACCCCAAGCAGTACTTC.

J is TRBJ2-1 and V is TRBV9; D is ambiguous. The CDR3 runs 12 residues. The V end was cut by 2 bases, the J end by 9 bases, with 9 bases between. Germline values: CDR1 SGDLS, CDR2 YYNGEE. This CDR3 is CASSVYGGEQFF. The CDR3, as DNA: TGTGCCAGCAGCGTTTACGGCGGTGAGCAGTTCTTC.

This clone was seen once. V gene TRBV19 combines with J gene TRBJ1-2; D possibly corresponds to TRBD1 (5 bases). The ends were cut back, 3 bases at V and 0 bases at J, with 11 bases in the middle. The CDR3 length is 15 residues. CDR1 and CDR2 from the germline V gene are LNHDA and SQIVND (reference sequence). The CDR3 here is CASSIFDSSNYGYTF. As DNA, the CDR3 is TGTGCCAGTAGTATTTTTGACAGTTCTAACTATGGCTACACCTTC.

The rearrangement joins TRBV7-2 to TRBJ1-2; 7 bases fit TRBD1. The CDR3 has 15 residues. With 5 bases clipped from V and 3 bases from J, the junction kept 9 bases outside the gene matches. Germline loops: CDR1 SGHTA, CDR2 FQGNSA. CDR3 region: CASSTDDRAHYGYTF. CDR3 coding DNA: TGTGCCAGCAGCACGGACGACAGGGCCCACTATGGCTACACCTTC.

This clone was recorded a few times. V and J are TRBV10-3 and TRBJ1-1; D gene uncertain. The V and J ends lost 3 bases and 4 bases respectively, with 12 bases between them. From germline, CDR1 is ENHRY and CDR2 SYGVKD. The CDR3 covers 14 residues. CDR3: CAISDPKRSTEAFF. The CDR3 DNA follows: TGTGCCATCAGTGATCCCAAAAGGAGCACTGAAGCTTTCTTT.

This clone was seen a single time. The rearrangement uses TRBV4-2 and TRBJ2-1; D gene ambiguous. There are 11 residues in the CDR3. Germline lookup yields CDR1 LGHNA and CDR2 YNFKEQ. Trimming took 0 bases from V and 8 from J, leaving 2 bases between them. CDR3 protein: CASSQEHEQFF. The CDR3, as DNA: TGTGCCAGCAGCCAAGAGCATGAGCAGTTCTTC.

V gene TRBV20-1 combines with J gene TRBJ2-4, with 8 positions matching TRBD2. J gave up 0 bases and V 3 bases, and 10 bases lay outside the gene matches. This CDR3 has 17 residues. Germline V lookup: CDR1 DFQATT, CDR2 SNEGSKA (reference sequence). Here the CDR3 reads CSASKASGSLAKNIQYF. The CDR3 region has the DNA TGCAGTGCTAGTAAGGCTAGCGGGTCGCTAGCCAAAAACATTCAGTACTTC.

The chain recombines TRBV5-1 with TRBJ2-5; D gene uncertain. This CDR3 has 12 residues. Germline CDR1 and CDR2: SGHRS and YFSETQ. V was pared by 4 bases and J by 5 bases, with 9 bases between. The CDR3 loop is CASSHGGETQYF. CDR3 sequence (DNA): TGCGCCAGCAGCCATGGTGGGGAGACCCAGTACTTC.

In its sample, this clone was seen once. V is TRBV6-1 and J is TRBJ2-7; D perhaps matches TRBD2 (6 bases). The ends were cut back, 0 bases at V and 5 bases at J, with 14 bases in the middle. The CDR3 covers 15 residues. Germline CDR1 and CDR2: MNHNS and SASEGT. The DNA of the CDR3 is TGTGCCAGCAGTGAAGCGGGGGGAGAGATCCACGAGCAGTACTTC. Protein product: CASSEAGGEIHEQYF.

This clone rates as medium-sized (0.01 to 0.1%). The chain has TRBV12-5 and TRBJ1-2; no clear D. The germline gives CDR1 LGHNT, CDR2 FRNRAP. The CDR3 has 13 residues. V was pared by 4 bases and J by 2 bases, with 8 bases between. Written as DNA, the CDR3 is TGTGCTAGTGGTTACCAAACCAACTATGGCTACACCTTC. Its translation is CASGYQTNYGYTF.

The chain combines TRBV2 with TRBJ2-5; TRBD2 agrees at 7 bases. Losses at the gene ends were 2 bases for V and 1 base for J; bases not matched to a gene: 1. Per the germline V gene, CDR1 is SNHLY and CDR2 is FYNNEI. The length of the CDR3 is 14 residues. CDR3 DNA sequence: TGTGCCAGCAGTGAAACGGGGGGCCAAGAGACCCAGTACTTC. It yields the protein CASSETGGQETQYF.

The chain employs TRBV14 and TRBJ2-5, with 12 positions matching TRBD2. The CDR3 length is 16 residues. CDR1 is SGHDN, CDR2 FVKESK, per germline. Trimming at V came to 4 bases and at J to 2 bases, leaving 5 bases not matched to a gene. The CDR3 loop reads CASSLGLAGGQETQYF. The CDR3 DNA is TGTGCCAGCAGCCTCGGGCTAGCGGGAGGGCAAGAGACCCAGTACTTC.

This chain links TRBV12-3 or TRBV12-4 with TRBJ2-4; D unclear. This CDR3 is built from 12 residues. Trimming removed 3 bases from V and 5 bases from J, with 5 bases in between. The CDR3 DNA reads as TGTGCCAGCAGTTTGAAGGAAAACATTCAGTACTTC. Its protein product is CASSLKENIQYF.

The gene calls are TRBV5-1 and TRBJ2-7, with D hard to call. The CDR3 has 13 residues. Trimming took off 4 bases at V and 2 bases at J, with 10 bases between the two ends. The germline gives CDR1 SGHRS, CDR2 YFSETQ. This CDR3 is CASSIDPAYEQYF. CDR3 nucleotides: TGCGCCAGCAGCATAGACCCTGCCTACGAGCAGTACTTC.

The chain uses TRBV24-1 and TRBJ2-1; 14 bases fit TRBD2. V lost 12 bases and J lost 1; bases outside the gene matches: 7. This CDR3 region has 16 residues. Germline V CDR1 and CDR2: KGHDR, SFDVKD. This CDR3 reads CAVGTSGRMSYNEQFF. For the CDR3, the DNA is TGTGCCGTCGGGACTAGCGGGAGAATGTCCTACAATGAGCAGTTCTTC.

V gene TRBV20-1 combines with J gene TRBJ2-3; 10 positions agree with TRBD2. Germline V gene lookup returns CDR1 DFQATT and CDR2 SNEGSKA (reference sequence). This CDR3 is 15 amino acids long. The V segment lost 3 bases and the J segment 4 bases; nucleotides outside the gene matches: 7. The CDR3 nucleotides are TGCAGTGCTAGTGAGAGCGGGAGGGCGTCAGATACGCAGTATTTT. Its protein product is CSASESGRASDTQYF.

The V call is TRBV7-6, the J call TRBJ2-5; possible D gene TRBD2, 6 bases. V was shortened by 5 bases and J by 1 base, with 17 bases between the two germline ends. The CDR3 runs to 16 residues. Germline V gives CDR1 SGHVS, CDR2 FNYEAQ. The CDR3 coding sequence is TGTGCCAGCAGCCCAGGGCCCAGCGGGTTCCAAGAGACCCAGTACTTC. The encoded protein is CASSPGPSGFQETQYF.

There are a few counts of this clone. V gene TRBV5-1 combines with J gene TRBJ1-4; 7 nucleotides line up with TRBD1. The CDR3 is made up of 15 amino acids. Germline assignment: CDR1 SGHRS and CDR2 YFSETQ. Trimming at V came to 4 bases and at J to 5 bases, leaving 8 bases not matched to a gene. The CDR3 bases are TGCGCCAGCAGCCTGCAGGGACAGACGAATGAAAAACTGTTTTTT. This codes for CASSLQGQTNEKLFF.

V and J are TRBV30 and TRBJ1-6; D gene uncertain. The V gene lost 3 bases and the J gene lost 7 bases, with 4 bases spanning the gap. Germline CDR1 GTSNPN, CDR2 SVGIG (reference sequence). CDR3 length: 11 residues. CDR3: CAWRENSPLHF. DNA for the CDR3: TGTGCCTGGAGAGAAAATTCACCCCTCCACTTT.

CDR3 amino acids: CASSLGNYGYTF. The DNA for the CDR3 is TGCGCCAGCAGCTTGGGGAACTATGGCTACACCTTC. V and J are TRBV5-1 and TRBJ1-2; unclear D gene. The CDR3 extends over 12 amino acids. V was cut by 0 bases and J by 2 bases, with 2 bases left in between. Germline V gene lookup returns CDR1 SGHRS and CDR2 YFSETQ.

The chain couples TRBV7-2 to TRBJ1-6; D not resolved. The germline V gene has CDR1 SGHTA and CDR2 FQGNSA. The V end lost 5 bases, the J end lost 3 bases, and 11 bases lay between the germline ends. The CDR3 loop spans 15 amino acids. CDR3 region: CASSPAGDYNSPLHF. The CDR3 coding sequence is TGTGCCAGCAGCCCCGCCGGAGACTATAATTCACCCCTCCACTTT.

The rearrangement joins TRBV7-9 to TRBJ1-2; D not resolved. Germline V CDR1 and CDR2: SEHNR, FQNEAQ (reference sequence). Trimming stripped 1 base from V and 2 bases from J, with 8 bases between. The CDR3 covers 14 residues. The CDR3 is CASSLGAANYGYTF. The DNA for the CDR3 is TGTGCCAGCAGCTTAGGGGCAGCGAACTATGGCTACACCTTC.

The V call is TRBV11-3, the J call TRBJ2-2; D may be TRBD1 or TRBD2 (6 bases each). The V end was cut by 7 bases, the J end by 6 bases, with 15 bases between. Germline V CDR1 and CDR2: SGHNT, YENEEA. The CDR3 sequence is 14 residues long. CDR3 DNA sequence: TGTGCCAGCAAGGAGCCGGGGGCGTCCGGGGAGCTGTTTTTT. It codes for CASKEPGASGELFF. Using reference TRBV11-3 and TRBJ2-2 for the parts outside the CDR3, the full variable domain is EAGVVQSPRYKIIEKKQPVAFWCNPISGHNTLYWYLQNLGQGPELLIRYENEEAVDDSQLPKDRFSAERLKGVDSTLKIQPAELGDSAVYLCASKEPGASGELFFGEGSRLTVL.

This clone was detected only once. V gene TRBV6-1 combines with J gene TRBJ2-7; weak D call: TRBD1 (6 bases). The CDR3 loop spans 15 amino acids. Trimming shortened V by 2 bases and J by 0 bases, and 11 bases separated the two germline ends. CDR1 and CDR2 from the germline V gene are MNHNS and SASEGT. This CDR3 is CASSEPGTPSYEQYF. CDR3 coding DNA: TGTGCCAGCAGTGAACCCGGGACACCCTCCTACGAGCAGTACTTC.

The genes are TRBV7-3 and TRBJ2-1, with D perhaps TRBD1 or TRBD2 (5 bases each). This CDR3 region has 16 residues. Germline loops: CDR1 SGHTA, CDR2 FQGTGA. Trimming cost V 4 bases and J 3 bases, with 16 bases left between them. CDR3 loop: CASSSSGTGHYNEQFF. In DNA form, the CDR3 reads TGTGCCAGCAGCTCCTCCGGGACCGGGCACTACAATGAGCAGTTCTTC.

The chain uses TRBV18 and TRBJ2-2; D is tentatively TRBD1 or TRBD2 (5 bases each). Trimming took off 2 bases at V and 4 bases at J, with 20 bases between the two ends. This CDR3 has 18 amino acids. CDR1 is KGHSH and CDR2 is LQKENI in the germline V gene. The chain's CDR3 is CASSPRVVPGRSTGELFF. The CDR3 coding sequence is TGTGCCAGCTCACCAAGAGTTGTGCCGGGACGCAGCACCGGGGAGCTGTTTTTT.

The chain employs TRBV7-2 and TRBJ2-5; TRBD1 might be the D (5 bases). Germline values: CDR1 SGHTA, CDR2 FQGNSA. Trimming removed 4 bases from V and 0 bases from J, with 9 bases in between. This CDR3 has 14 residues. CDR3 sequence reads: CASSSDSYQETQYF. The CDR3 nucleotides are TGTGCCAGCAGCTCCGACAGCTACCAAGAGACCCAGTACTTC.

The chain joins TRBV11-3 to TRBJ2-3, with D hard to call. Germline V gives CDR1 SGHNT, CDR2 YENEEA. V was shortened by 0 bases and J by 2 bases, with 9 bases between the two germline ends. The CDR3 sequence is 15 residues long. The CDR3 bases are TGTGCCAGCAGCTTAGATTCGACAACCACAGATACGCAGTATTTT. It translates to CASSLDSTTTDTQYF.

The chain links TRBV27 to TRBJ1-2, with D tentatively TRBD1 (6 bases). The CDR3 sequence is 13 residues long. Germline V lookup: CDR1 MNHEY, CDR2 SMNVEV (reference sequence). With 0 bases removed from V and 9 bases from J, the gap between germline ends came to 11 bases. The chain's CDR3 is CASSLSVRGSYTF. The CDR3 bases are TGTGCCAGCAGTTTATCCGTCAGGGGCAGCTACACCTTC.

The CDR3 coding sequence is TGTGCCAGCCTTTCGCGCCAGGGGGCCTACGAGCAGTACTTC. Its translation is CASLSRQGAYEQYF. This chain joins TRBV6-5 and TRBJ2-7; TRBD1 aligns across 7 bases. V dropped 8 bases and J dropped 2; count of bases not matched to a gene: 9. The CDR3 consists of 14 residues. Per germline, CDR1 MNHEY and CDR2 SVGAGI.

The rearrangement links TRBV28 to TRBJ2-3, with 8 bases aligning to TRBD2. The V segment lost 4 bases and the J segment 2 bases; nucleotides outside the gene matches: 11. CDR3 size: 17 residues. CDR1 and CDR2 from the germline V gene are MDHEN and SYDVKM. The CDR3 here is CASSSPSGGENTDTQYF. The CDR3 DNA reads as TGTGCCAGCAGTTCCCCCTCGGGGGGGGAGAACACAGATACGCAGTATTTT.

This clone was detected a few times. This chain uses TRBV2 with TRBJ2-3; D possibly matches TRBD1 or TRBD2 (7 bases each). Trimming removed 6 bases from V and 4 bases from J, with 14 bases in between. The CDR3 totals 14 residues. Germline-derived CDR1 and CDR2 are SNHLY and FYNNEI. The CDR3 sequence: CASRTGEGSDTQYF. In DNA, the CDR3 is TGTGCCAGCAGAACAGGGGAGGGTTCAGATACGCAGTATTTT.